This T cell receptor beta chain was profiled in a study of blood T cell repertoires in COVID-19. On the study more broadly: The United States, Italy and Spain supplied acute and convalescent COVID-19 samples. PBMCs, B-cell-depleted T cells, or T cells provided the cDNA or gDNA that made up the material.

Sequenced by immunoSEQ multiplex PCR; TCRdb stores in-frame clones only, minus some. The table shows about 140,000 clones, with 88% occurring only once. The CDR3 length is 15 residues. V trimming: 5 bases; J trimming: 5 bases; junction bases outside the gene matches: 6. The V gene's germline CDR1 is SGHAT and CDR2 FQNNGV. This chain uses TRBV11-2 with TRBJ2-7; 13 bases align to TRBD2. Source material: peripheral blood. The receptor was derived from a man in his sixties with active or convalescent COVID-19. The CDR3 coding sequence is TGTGCCAGCAGCCGAGGACTAGCGGGAGCCAACGAGCAGTACTTC. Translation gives CASSRGLAGANEQYF.